This T cell receptor (beta chain) originates from a study of response to subunit inactivated influenza vaccine. Overall study results and limits: That few new T cells are recruited by each seasonal influenza vaccination was the authors' suggestion.

TCRdb reprocessed the RT-PCR reads via MiXCR and lists one record per CDR3 protein. Here the sample spans more than 700,000 distinct CDR3 sequences, approximately 21% being singletons. The V and J ends lost 1 base and 5 bases, in that order; junction bases with no gene match: 1. CDR1 is KGHDR, CDR2 SFDVKD, per germline. The CDR3 covers 15 residues. This clonotype was observed once. The antigen is unknown. The receptor's source is a man aged 50-60 years who received an inactivated influenza vaccine. The sample in question was PBMCs from blood, obtained around 5 days after vaccination. The V call is TRBV24-1, the J call TRBJ2-1; 10 nucleotides match TRBD1. In DNA, the CDR3 is TGTGCCACCAGTGATTTTGGGACAGGGGACAATGAGCAGTTCTTC. Its translation: CATSDFGTGDNEQFF.